This TCR beta chain emerged from a study of blood T cell repertoires in COVID-19. Background on the study: Whether acute or convalescent, the COVID-19 samples came from the United States, Italy and Spain. Nucleic acid was either cDNA or gDNA, and it came from T cells, B-cell-depleted T cells, or PBMCs.

Under the authors' procedure: Amplified reference gene primers provided the basis for estimating nucleated cell counts. Only in-frame clones appear in the TCRdb table, and some are missing; sequencing was by immunoSEQ multiplex PCR. V and J calls and clone size are given by that table; D and trimming were obtained from the DNA. The repertoire has about 93,000 clones, about 90% of them found once; the top ten carry about 1.5%. Losses at the gene ends were 0 bases for V and 1 base for J; bases not matched to a gene: 8. CDR3 length: 17 residues. Germline V CDR1 and CDR2: GTSNPN, SVGIG (reference sequence).

The sample was peripheral blood. V gene TRBV30 combines with J gene TRBJ2-2; 7 bases are shared with TRBD1. This receptor was identified in a human donor with active COVID-19. The donor label of this sample is uncertain. CDR3 nucleotide sequence: TGTGCCTGGAGTGTACTGGTAGCAGGGGGGAACACCGGGGAGCTGTTTTTT. The encoded protein is CAWSVLVAGGNTGELFF.